This TCR beta chain was obtained from a study of T cell changes during pregnancy in multiple sclerosis. Sequencing used immunoSEQ multiplex PCR; TCRdb keeps in-frame clones, though not all of them. The sample yields tens of thousands of clones, about nine tenths seen once. V lost 6 bases, J lost 7 bases, and 9 bases stayed unmatched. Germline V gene lookup returns CDR1 WSHSY and CDR2 SAAADI. The CDR3 totals 15 residues. This receptor was identified in a female donor with multiple sclerosis, enrolled in a pregnancy study. This sequence joins TRBV10-2 and TRBJ1-4; 9 nucleotides line up with TRBD1. The sequencing here drew on CD4+ T cells from peripheral blood mononuclear cells, taken in the second trimester of pregnancy. CDR3 in amino acids: CASRATGTGREKLFF. The CDR3 DNA sequence: TGCGCCAGCAGGGCAACCGGGACAGGGCGTGAAAAACTGTTTTTT.